The T cell receptor beta chain described here comes from a study of regulatory T cells in long-lasting Graves disease. Study-level results: Analysis covered peripheral blood alone, not thyroid tissue. Gene preferences differed: TRBV28, TRBJ1-2, TRBJ2-5 in persistent cases.

Turning to this clonotype: Its target is unknown.

To make TCR beta libraries, researchers used iRepertoire HTBI primers and Arm-PCR of CDR3 regions. TCRdb called the multiplex PCR reads again in MiXCR, with one record for every CDR3 protein. The profile covers roughly 500,000 distinct CDR3 sequences, with roughly 21% appearing a single time and 7.1% taken by the ten largest. As to time point: persistent/refractory GD, antithyroid drugs over 5 years with positive TRAb. RNA from PBMCs was the source of the TCR library. American Thyroid Association guidelines defined Graves' disease diagnosis. V shed 10 bases and J shed 0 bases, with 13 bases lying between them. This CDR3 is 13 amino acids long.

The rearrangement uses TRBV12-3 or TRBV12-4 and TRBJ2-7; possibly TRBD1 or TRBD2 for D (5 bases each). This receptor was identified in a female donor with Graves disease. Source: peripheral blood mononuclear cells (PBMCs), taken when the disease was refractory, from a patient treated with antithyroid drugs. Written as DNA, the CDR3 is TGTGCCACCAAAGGGACCAGCTCCTACGAGCAGTACTTC. Protein sequence: CATKGTSSYEQYF.